This passage covers 19 T cell receptor beta chains from one sample sequenced in a study of vaccination and CD4 T cells after COVID-19. Time point of the sample: late sampling 161 to 241 days after vaccination in a few convalescent patients. Treatment specified: approximately 10-day PBMC culture with coronavirus spike peptide pools or control peptides (ViraFEST assay). Their antigens remain unidentified. Cultured CD4+ T-cell DNA underwent Oncomine TCR Beta short-read sequencing. One entry per CDR3 protein, called by TCRdb with MiXCR from the PCR reads. Counted here are approximately 20,000 distinct CDR3 sequences, 30% to 35% occurring once; the ten biggest clones make up 8.6%. Sequenced here: CD4+ T cells from blood, cultured in vitro, sampled about 7 months after SARS-CoV-2 vaccination. Every receptor here comes from a human donor who had recovered from COVID-19.

This clonotype was seen a few times. The chain uses TRBV28 and TRBJ1-6; TRBD1 matches 7 bases. Germline V CDR1 and CDR2: MDHEN, SYDVKM. The CDR3 is 16 residues long. V shed 4 bases and J 8 bases; nucleotides not matched to a gene: 11. CDR3 region: CASSWGRGLRYSPLHF. CDR3 nucleotides: TGTGCCAGCAGTTGGGGGAGGGGGCTTCGATATTCACCCCTCCACTTT.

This clonotype has a handful of counts. The chain carries TRBV24-1 and TRBJ2-1; 7 positions agree with TRBD1. The CDR3 length is 13 residues. V trimming: 8 bases; J trimming: 7 bases; junction bases outside the gene matches: 7. CDR1 is KGHDR and CDR2 is SFDVKD in the germline V gene. The CDR3, as DNA: TGTGCCACCACGGGACAGAAGACGAATGAGCAGTTCTTC. Its protein product is CATTGQKTNEQFF.

This clonotype was detected a few times. The gene calls are TRBV20-1 and TRBJ2-5; 15 nucleotides agree with TRBD2. Germline CDR1 DFQATT, CDR2 SNEGSKA (reference sequence). The CDR3 is 16 residues long. Germline trimming cut 3 bases from V and 1 base from J; bases unmatched to any gene: 3. The CDR3 sequence is CSARGLAGGLQETQYF. The CDR3 DNA reads TGCAGTGCTAGGGGACTAGCGGGAGGTCTCCAAGAGACCCAGTACTTC.

This clonotype was seen a few times. The chain couples TRBV6-1 to TRBJ1-5; 7 bases agree with TRBD1. Trimming cost V 4 bases and J 4 bases; bases outside gene matches: 4. This CDR3 region has 14 residues. Germline loops: CDR1 MNHNS, CDR2 SASEGT. The CDR3 coding sequence is TGTGCCAGCAGTGCCGGGACAGAAAATCAGCCCCAGCATTTT. Protein: CASSAGTENQPQHF.

The chain is built from TRBV7-7 and TRBJ2-2; D unresolved. The V gene lost 0 bases and the J gene lost 7 bases, with 6 bases spanning the gap. The CDR3 runs to 13 residues. Germline V gene sequence: CDR1 SSHAT, CDR2 FNYEAQ (reference sequence). The CDR3 DNA reads as TGTGCCAGCAGCTTAGCGACGGGCGGGGAGCTGTTTTTT. Translated: CASSLATGGELFF.

This clonotype was detected only a few times. The V call is TRBV6-2 or TRBV6-3, the J call TRBJ2-5, with 8 positions matching TRBD2. Germline loops: CDR1 MNHEY, CDR2 SVGEGT. With V trimmed by 6 bases and J by 7 bases, 7 bases remained unmatched. This CDR3 comprises 13 residues. CDR3 DNA sequence: TGTGCCAGCAGCCCAGCGGGAGTGGCGACCCAGTACTTC. Its protein product is CASSPAGVATQYF.

The table lists this clonotype with a few counts. V is TRBV28 and J is TRBJ1-5; no clear D gene. CDR1 is MDHEN and CDR2 is SYDVKM in the germline V gene. Trimming removed 7 bases from V and 9 bases from J, with 13 bases in between. This CDR3 comprises 12 residues. The CDR3 spells CASMAAEGPQHF. The CDR3 nucleotides are TGTGCCAGCATGGCCGCCGAGGGGCCCCAGCATTTT.

This rearrangement joins TRBV28 to TRBJ1-6, with D maybe TRBD1 (5 bases). The germline V gene encodes CDR1 MDHEN and CDR2 SYDVKM. The length of the CDR3 is 16 residues. V was cut by 3 bases and J by 8 bases, with 17 bases left in between. This CDR3 reads CASSFGRGGLDSPLHF. In DNA form, the CDR3 reads TGTGCCAGCAGTTTTGGACGGGGGGGTTTGGATTCACCCCTCCACTTT. Together with reference TRBV28 and TRBJ1-6, the CDR3 gives the full variable domain: DVKVTQSSRYLVKRTGEKVFLECVQDMDHENMFWYRQDPGLGLRLIYFSYDVKMKEKGDIPEGYSVSREKKERFSLILESASTNQTSMYLCASSFGRGGLDSPLHFGNGTRLTVT.

The gene calls are TRBV28 and TRBJ2-7; D remains unclear. V dropped 6 bases and J dropped 6 bases, with 21 bases sitting between them. The CDR3 totals 15 residues. Germline V CDR1 and CDR2: MDHEN, SYDVKM. CDR3 sequence: CASSPLAWVGGEQYF. As DNA, the CDR3 is TGTGCCAGCAGCCCCCTTGCCTGGGTGGGCGGCGAGCAGTACTTC.

This clonotype was observed a handful of times. The chain combines TRBV20-1 with TRBJ1-2; 7 bases are a match to TRBD1. The germline CDR1 and CDR2 sequences are DFQATT and SNEGSKA (reference sequence). Trimming cost V 1 base and J 1 base; bases outside gene matches: 6. This CDR3 spans 15 amino acids. CDR3: CSARGDRSGNYGYTF. Here the CDR3 DNA reads TGCAGTGCTAGAGGGGACAGATCGGGTAACTATGGCTACACCTTC.

CDR3 DNA: TGCAGTGCTGTCCAACTAGTCGAACCCAAAAACATTCAGTACTTC. Its translation is CSAVQLVEPKNIQYF. The rearrangement joins TRBV20-1 to TRBJ2-4; D might be TRBD2 (5 bases). This CDR3 region has 15 residues. Trimming removed 5 bases at V and 2 bases at J, with 16 bases between. CDR1 is DFQATT, CDR2 SNEGSKA, per germline (reference sequence).

This chain uses TRBV7-2 with TRBJ2-3; D gene unclear. V lost 5 bases, J lost 2 bases, and 5 bases lay in between. CDR1 SGHTA and CDR2 FQGNSA come from the germline V gene. This CDR3 is built from 12 residues. The CDR3 DNA reads as TGTGCCAGCAGCGAAATCACAGATACGCAGTATTTT. Protein: CASSEITDTQYF.

This clonotype has only a few counts. The J gene is TRBJ2-5, the V gene TRBV20-1; D not resolved. Per germline, CDR1 DFQATT and CDR2 SNEGSKA (reference sequence). V lost 6 bases and J 1 base, leaving 12 bases between the germline ends. The CDR3 runs to 13 residues. The CDR3, as DNA: TGCAGTGCCCCCTCGGGCGGCCAAGAGACCCAGTACTTC. Amino acid sequence: CSAPSGGQETQYF.

This clonotype is termed medium-sized (0.01 to 0.1%). V gene TRBV20-1 combines with J gene TRBJ1-6, with a possible D match to TRBD1 (6 bases). Germline loops: CDR1 DFQATT, CDR2 SNEGSKA (reference sequence). V shed 3 bases and J shed 10 bases, with 16 bases lying between them. The CDR3 sequence is 14 residues long. CDR3 nucleotide sequence: TGCAGTGCTAGTACAGGTTATAGGGGGTCACCCCTCCACTTT. Translating gives CSASTGYRGSPLHF.

This chain connects TRBV7-9 to TRBJ2-3; D uncertain. The germline V and J ends were trimmed by 8 bases and 2 bases, with 11 bases remaining between them. The CDR3 totals 13 residues. Germline assignment: CDR1 SEHNR and CDR2 FQNEAQ (reference sequence). The CDR3 loop reads CASRTDFTDTQYF. For the CDR3, the DNA is TGTGCCAGCCGCACAGACTTCACAGATACGCAGTATTTT.

V usage is TRBV6-1 and J usage is TRBJ1-5, with 7 positions matching TRBD1. Per germline, CDR1 MNHNS and CDR2 SASEGT. CDR3 length: 15 residues. V dropped 6 bases and J dropped 4; count of bases not matched to a gene: 9. The CDR3 DNA follows: TGTGCCAGCAGCACAGGGGTATTAGGGAATCAGCCCCAGCATTTT. Translating it yields CASSTGVLGNQPQHF.

This chain connects TRBV4-1 to TRBJ2-1; TRBD1 agrees at 7 bases. The CDR3 contains 16 residues. Germline V gives CDR1 MGHRA, CDR2 YSYEKL. The V segment lost 2 bases and the J segment 7 bases; nucleotides outside the gene matches: 11. CDR3 DNA: TGCGCCAGCAGCCAACGCAGGGTCGACAGGGCGAATGAGCAGTTCTTC. This codes for CASSQRRVDRANEQFF.

The chain links TRBV6-1 to TRBJ2-7; 9 bases fit TRBD2. The J segment lost 2 bases and the V segment lost 7 bases, leaving 6 bases of the junction unmatched. Per germline, CDR1 MNHNS and CDR2 SASEGT. The CDR3 spans 14 residues. The CDR3 spells CASKNLAGAYEQYF. The CDR3 DNA reads as TGTGCCAGCAAGAATTTAGCGGGAGCCTACGAGCAGTACTTC.

In this sample, this clonotype turned up a few times. The chain carries TRBV7-3 and TRBJ2-6, with D possibly TRBD2 on 7 matching bases. This CDR3 spans 16 amino acids. Germline V CDR1 and CDR2: SGHTA, FQGTGA. V dropped 5 bases and J dropped 0 bases, with 11 bases sitting between them. CDR3 region: CASSLGGGSGANVLTF. CDR3 DNA: TGTGCCAGCAGCCTAGGGGGGGGCTCTGGGGCCAACGTCCTGACTTTC.